These T cell receptor beta chains were read from a single sample in a study of blood T cell repertoires in COVID-19. Libraries were prepared by immunoSEQ multiplex PCR; TCRdb keeps only in-frame clonotypes and omits some of them. Among fewer than 350,000 clones listed, 85% were seen once. Input material: PBMCs or T cells enriched from blood (not recorded which). The source is a woman aged 25 to 45 who had been exposed to COVID-19. The CDR3 runs from the conserved cysteine through the conserved F or W. Each record gives: V gene, clone size, J gene, D gene, CDR3 DNA, CDR3 protein. D genes are given only for firm matches. Clone size is shown for a subset of rows, as once, few, many or a class of expanded clone.

V: TRBV29-1
size: .
J: TRBJ1-2
D: TRBD1
DNA: TGCAGCGTTCTGGGACAGCCTCCCACTTTCTATGGCTACACCTTC
CDR3: CSVLGQPPTFYGYTF

V: TRBV5-6
size: .
J: TRBJ2-3
D: .
DNA: TGTGCCAGCAGCTTGATTTTTCGGGGTTCTAGATTAGTAACAGATACGCAGTATTTT
CDR3: CASSLIFRGSRLVTDTQYF

V: TRBV19
size: .
J: TRBJ2-2
D: .
DNA: TGTGCCAGTAGGGGGACTTCTACCGGGGAGCTGTTTTTT
CDR3: CASRGTSTGELFF

V: TRBV19
size: .
J: TRBJ2-7
D: TRBD2
DNA: TGTGCCAGTAGTAAGGAAGCGGGAGTGTACGAGCAGTACTTC
CDR3: CASSKEAGVYEQYF

V: TRBV24-1
size: .
J: TRBJ2-7
D: TRBD1
DNA: TGTGCCACCAGTGATTTGGGACAGGGGGCGGGTGAGCAGTACTTC
CDR3: CATSDLGQGAGEQYF

V: TRBV6-5
size: .
J: TRBJ1-2
D: .
DNA: TGTGCCAGGACTTTCAGCTATGGCTACACCTTC
CDR3: CARTFSYGYTF

V: TRBV30
size: .
J: TRBJ1-5
D: .
DNA: TGTGCCTGGAGTATTGGAGATTATAGCAATCAGCCCCAGCATTTT
CDR3: CAWSIGDYSNQPQHF

V: TRBV5-6
size: .
J: TRBJ1-1
D: TRBD1
DNA: TGTGCCAGCAGCCCCCAGGGGGGTGAAGCTTTCTTT
CDR3: CASSPQGGEAFF

V: TRBV28
size: .
J: TRBJ2-7
D: .
DNA: TGTGCCAGCAGTTTGGGGGACACAATCTACGAGCAGTACTTC
CDR3: CASSLGDTIYEQYF

V: TRBV14
size: .
J: TRBJ2-3
D: .
DNA: TGTGCCAGCAGCCAATCAGGGTTGGATACGCAGTATTTT
CDR3: CASSQSGLDTQYF

V: TRBV19
size: .
J: TRBJ1-2
D: .
DNA: TGTGCCAGTAGTATCTCCAGTAACTATGGCTACACCTTC
CDR3: CASSISSNYGYTF

V: TRBV5-1
size: .
J: TRBJ1-2
D: TRBD1
DNA: TGCGCCAGCAGGACCGGGACAGGGAACTATGGCTACACCTTC
CDR3: CASRTGTGNYGYTF

V: TRBV7-2
size: .
J: TRBJ1-2
D: .
DNA: TGTGCCAGCAGCCCGAAGGGAGGTATTGGCTACACCTTC
CDR3: CASSPKGGIGYTF

V: TRBV7-9
size: few
J: TRBJ2-5
D: TRBD2
DNA: TGTGCCAGCAGCTTAGGCGGGGGGGCAGAGACCCAGTACTTC
CDR3: CASSLGGGAETQYF

V: TRBV9
size: once
J: TRBJ2-1
D: .
DNA: TGTGCCAGATTCCTCCGGGGGATTGTGTCCTACAATGAGCAGTTCTTC
CDR3: CARFLRGIVSYNEQFF

V: TRBV10-1
size: .
J: TRBJ2-1
D: .
DNA: TGCGCCAGCAGTGATTCGACTTCCTACAATGAGCAGTTCTTC
CDR3: CASSDSTSYNEQFF

V: TRBV6-1
size: .
J: TRBJ1-4
D: .
DNA: TGTGCCAGCAGTGAAGGGCAGGGTGCAGCTGAAAAACTGTTTTTT
CDR3: CASSEGQGAAEKLFF

V: TRBV10-3
size: .
J: TRBJ2-7
D: .
DNA: TGTGCCATCAGTGAATGGACTGGGTCCTACGAGCAGTACTTC
CDR3: CAISEWTGSYEQYF

V: TRBV3-1/TRBV3-2
size: .
J: TRBJ2-5
D: .
DNA: TGTGCCAGCAGCCCCCGGGGAGTCAGAGGGGAGACCCAGTACTTC
CDR3: CASSPRGVRGETQYF

V: TRBV19
size: once
J: TRBJ1-5
D: TRBD1
DNA: TGTGCCAGTAGTATTAGGACAGGGGGCGCATTTAGCAATCAGCCCCAGCATTTT
CDR3: CASSIRTGGAFSNQPQHF

V: TRBV5-1
size: .
J: TRBJ2-3
D: .
DNA: TGCGCCAGCAGCTTCACAACCCAAAGAGCGGATACGCAGTATTTT
CDR3: CASSFTTQRADTQYF

V: TRBV10-1
size: .
J: TRBJ2-5
D: TRBD2
DNA: TGCGCCAGCAGTGAGTCGCAAGCGGGGGGGGAGACCCAGTACTTC
CDR3: CASSESQAGGETQYF

V: TRBV5-1
size: .
J: TRBJ1-4
D: TRBD1
DNA: TGCGCCAGCAGCTCTCAAGGACAGGGCACTAATGAAAAACTGTTTTTT
CDR3: CASSSQGQGTNEKLFF

V: TRBV19
size: .
J: TRBJ1-2
D: .
DNA: TGTGCCAGTAGTTATGGACACCAGAACTATGGCTACACCTTC
CDR3: CASSYGHQNYGYTF

V: TRBV5-1
size: few
J: TRBJ2-2
D: .
DNA: TGCGCCAGCAGCTTGGCCGGCCTACAGCAACCCGGGGAGCTGTTTTTT
CDR3: CASSLAGLQQPGELFF

V: TRBV6-5
size: .
J: TRBJ2-2
D: .
DNA: TGTGCCAGCAGTTACGACCCGGACTTGAACACCGGGGAGCTGTTTTTT
CDR3: CASSYDPDLNTGELFF

V: TRBV28
size: few
J: TRBJ1-2
D: .
DNA: TGTGCCAGCCTCGGCGTGGGGGGTCAGGCTAACTATGGCTACACCTTC
CDR3: CASLGVGGQANYGYTF

V: TRBV29-1
size: .
J: TRBJ2-1
D: .
DNA: TGCAGCGCCGGAAGACAGTCAGAGTTCTTC
CDR3: CSAGRQSEFF

V: TRBV3-1/TRBV3-2
size: .
J: TRBJ1-1
D: TRBD1
DNA: TGTGCCAGCAGCCAAGGACAGGGTCGAGCTTTCTTT
CDR3: CASSQGQGRAFF

V: TRBV28
size: .
J: TRBJ2-2
D: TRBD1
DNA: TGTGCCAGCAGTCGGGCCGGGACAGTGAACACCGGGGAGCTGTTTTTT
CDR3: CASSRAGTVNTGELFF

V: TRBV28
size: once
J: TRBJ2-3
D: .
DNA: TGTGCCAGCAGTCCCCCGTGGTGGTCCCGGGCAGATACGCAGTATTTT
CDR3: CASSPPWWSRADTQYF

V: TRBV7-3
size: .
J: TRBJ2-3
D: .
DNA: TGTGCCAGCAGCTTAGGCGACTACCACACAGATACGCAGTATTTT
CDR3: CASSLGDYHTDTQYF

V: TRBV10-3
size: .
J: TRBJ2-1
D: .
DNA: TGTGCCACCCAAGAAGCCGGGACTCTTTACAATGAGCAGTTCTTC
CDR3: CATQEAGTLYNEQFF

V: TRBV6-4
size: .
J: TRBJ2-1
D: TRBD1
DNA: TGTGCCAGCAGTGTAGGGACAGGGGATTACAATGAGCAGTTCTTC
CDR3: CASSVGTGDYNEQFF

V: TRBV3-1/TRBV3-2
size: .
J: TRBJ1-5
D: .
DNA: TGTGCCAGCAGCCAAGGTATTGATCAGCCCCAGCATTTT
CDR3: CASSQGIDQPQHF

V: TRBV4-3
size: .
J: TRBJ2-7
D: .
DNA: TGCGCCAGCAGCCAATCTTGGAGCTCCTACGAGCAGTACTTC
CDR3: CASSQSWSSYEQYF

V: TRBV5-6
size: .
J: TRBJ1-3
D: .
DNA: TGTGCCAGCAGCCTGGGGGCCTCTGGAAACACCATATATTTT
CDR3: CASSLGASGNTIYF

V: TRBV7-9
size: .
J: TRBJ1-1
D: .
DNA: TGTGCCAGCAGCCTCACATCAAGTGGACAAGAAGCTTTCTTT
CDR3: CASSLTSSGQEAFF

V: TRBV7-3
size: .
J: TRBJ1-1
D: TRBD1
DNA: TGTGCCAGCAGCACAGGGGTCGCGGGCACTGAAGCTTTCTTT
CDR3: CASSTGVAGTEAFF

V: TRBV5-1
size: .
J: TRBJ1-4
D: .
DNA: TGCGCCAGCAGCTACAGGGATTGGGGTGAAAAACTGTTTTTT
CDR3: CASSYRDWGEKLFF

V: TRBV15
size: .
J: TRBJ1-2
D: .
DNA: TGTGCCACCAGCAGAGATCGGGGGTACTATGGCTACACCTTC
CDR3: CATSRDRGYYGYTF